This T cell receptor (beta chain) stems from a study of blood T cell repertoires in COVID-19. Whole-study context: The United States, Italy and Spain were the sources of the acute and convalescent COVID-19 samples. The cDNA or gDNA used as material had been derived from T cells, B-cell-depleted T cells, or PBMCs.

This clone was found once. Per the study methods: By means of reference gene primer amplification, nucleated cell counts were estimated. TCRdb's copy holds only in-frame clones and misses some; the assay was immunoSEQ multiplex PCR. V and J calls plus clone size are reproduced from that table; the DNA served to infer D and trimming. This sample carries about 480,000 clones, roughly 91% of them seen once, and the ten largest clones take 4.3%. This CDR3 has 14 amino acids. Trimming left V 6 bases short and J 3 bases short, with 12 bases between. Germline V CDR1 and CDR2: MDHEN, SYDVKM. Material: peripheral blood. The chain couples TRBV28 to TRBJ1-3, with a possible D match to TRBD1 (5 bases). This clonotype was sampled from a woman aged 30 to 39 with acute or convalescent COVID-19. CDR3 sequence (DNA): TGTGCCAGCAGCCCGCAGGGTAGTGGAAACACCATATATTTT. It codes for CASSPQGSGNTIYF.